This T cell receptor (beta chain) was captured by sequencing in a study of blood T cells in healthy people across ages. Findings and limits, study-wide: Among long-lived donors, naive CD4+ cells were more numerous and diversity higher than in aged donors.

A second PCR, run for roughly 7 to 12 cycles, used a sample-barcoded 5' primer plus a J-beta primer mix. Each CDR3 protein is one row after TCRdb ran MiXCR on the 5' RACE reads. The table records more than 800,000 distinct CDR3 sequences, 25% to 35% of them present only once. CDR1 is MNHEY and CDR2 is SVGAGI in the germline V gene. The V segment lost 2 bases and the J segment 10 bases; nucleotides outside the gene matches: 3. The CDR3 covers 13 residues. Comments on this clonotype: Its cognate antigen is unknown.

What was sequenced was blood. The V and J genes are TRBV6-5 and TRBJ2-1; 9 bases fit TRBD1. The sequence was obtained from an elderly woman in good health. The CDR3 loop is CASSYDRGGEQFF. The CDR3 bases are TGTGCCAGCAGTTACGACAGGGGGGGCGAGCAGTTCTTC.